The clone carrying this T cell receptor beta chain was observed a handful of times. What it recognizes is unknown. Expressed TCRB transcripts got sequenced, as all isolated RNA was reverse transcribed. About 3.7 million reads per sample were averaged for naive, central memory and regulatory samples. The method was immunoSEQ multiplex PCR; TCRdb's version includes in-frame clones alone and lacks a portion of them. The sample yields around 360,000 clones, roughly 12% seen once. V lost 2 bases, J lost 7 bases, and 10 bases lay in between. Germline CDR1 reads SGDLS; CDR2 reads YYNGEE. CDR3 length equals 13 residues. The data originate from a study of beta chain features in type 1 diabetes. Study results and caveats: In cDNA sequencing, cells with high TCR expression could be over-represented. All four CD4+ subsets of Type 1 diabetes patients contained TCRB CDR3s that were moderately but significantly shorter.

Sequencing input: naive CD4+ T cells from blood. This TCR came from a young woman with type 1 diabetes. The V and J genes are TRBV9 and TRBJ2-1; D is undetermined. The CDR3 loop is CASSVSSLNEQFF. CDR3 bases: TGTGCCAGCAGCGTTAGTAGTCTGAATGAGCAGTTCTTC.